This T cell receptor beta chain came from a study of T cell responses to AZD1222 COVID-19 vaccine. V lost 2 bases and J lost 3, with 14 bases in between. CDR3 length equals 15 residues. From germline, CDR1 is MNHEY and CDR2 SMNVEV (reference sequence). Study-wide results and caveats: Females outnumbered males among donors, who were mostly white British; clonal diversity was possibly underestimated.

This clone was counted once. Its antigen is not identified. TCRdb keeps only in-frame clones here, not all; method: immunoSEQ multiplex PCR. The repertoire holds 45,000 to 60,000 clones, with nearly 90% as singletons. The input for sequencing was peripheral blood, taken on day 0 of AZD1222 vaccination. This sequence was found in an adult in good health. J is TRBJ2-7 and V is TRBV27; D is tentatively TRBD1 or TRBD2 (5 bases each). The CDR3 DNA sequence: TGTGCCAGCAGTTTACTAGGGACGGATGACTACGAGCAGTACTTC. Protein product: CASSLLGTDDYEQYF.